This is a list of T cell receptor beta chains from one sample in a study of sequential checkpoint blockade in melanoma. Sequencing was performed with immunoSEQ multiplex PCR; in TCRdb, only in-frame clones are kept and a portion is missing. The profile covers about 9,100 clones, with around two thirds appearing a single time and about 25% taken by the ten largest. Here the sequenced sample was CD8+ T cells sorted from blood (inferred from file names), taken from a patient given nivolumab and ipilimumab in sequence. All receptors derive from a human donor with melanoma. Each CDR3 is given with its conserved first and last residue. A D gene is named only where the DNA matches it firmly. Rows may omit the clone size; those that give it use once, few, many or a size class.

clone_size,d_call,j_call,v_call,cdr3_length,cdr3_aa,cdr3_nt
once,TRBD2,TRBJ2-7,TRBV5-1,16,CASRSGLAGDIDEQYF,TGCGCCAGCAGGTCGGGACTAGCGGGAGACATCGACGAGCAGTACTTC
once,NA,TRBJ2-7,TRBV7-6,15,CASSKQGSATYEQYF,TGTGCCAGCAGCAAGCAGGGATCGGCAACTTACGAGCAGTACTTC
NA,TRBD1,TRBJ1-2,TRBV28,13,CASSWDRAYGYTF,TGTGCCAGCAGTTGGGACAGGGCCTATGGCTACACCTTC
NA,NA,TRBJ2-3,TRBV13,14,CASSPREMTDTQYF,TGTGCCAGCAGCCCCCGAGAGATGACAGATACGCAGTATTTT
NA,NA,TRBJ2-7,TRBV4-3,15,CASSQDSGTVYEQYF,TGCGCCAGCAGCCAAGATAGTGGCACAGTCTACGAGCAGTACTTC
medium-sized,NA,TRBJ2-2,TRBV19,13,CASSIGGLRELFF,TGTGCCAGTAGTATAGGAGGGCTGAGGGAGCTGTTTTTT
once,TRBD2,TRBJ2-7,TRBV4-1,15,CASSQEQRGAYEQYF,TGCGCCAGCAGCCAAGAACAGCGGGGAGCCTACGAGCAGTACTTC
once,TRBD1,TRBJ1-2,TRBV23-1,14,CASSQGQVNYGYTF,TGCGCCAGCAGTCAAGGACAGGTTAACTATGGCTACACCTTC
NA,NA,TRBJ2-5,TRBV19,14,CASSIRDTQETQYF,TGTGCCAGTAGTATCCGAGACACACAAGAGACCCAGTACTTC
NA,NA,TRBJ1-5,TRBV5-4,13,CASSLDRAQPQHF,TGTGCCAGCAGCTTGGACAGGGCCCAGCCCCAGCATTTT
NA,TRBD1,TRBJ1-1,TRBV19,13,CASRQGARTEAFF,TGTGCCAGTAGACAGGGGGCAAGGACTGAAGCTTTCTTT
NA,NA,TRBJ1-5,TRBV7-9,13,CASSPTGSQPQHF,TGTGCCAGCAGCCCTACAGGGAGCCAGCCCCAGCATTTT
large,NA,TRBJ2-7,TRBV7-9,15,CASSLEAGDLYEQYF,TGTGCCAGCAGCTTAGAAGCAGGGGATCTCTACGAGCAGTACTTC
NA,NA,TRBJ1-6,TRBV30,14,CAWSDQQGNSPLHF,TGTGCCTGGAGTGATCAGCAGGGAAATTCACCCCTCCACTTT
NA,NA,TRBJ2-3,TRBV4-3,19,CASSQELPGGSRSTDTQYF,TGCGCCAGCAGCCAAGAATTGCCTGGCGGTAGTCGCAGCACAGATACGCAGTATTTT
few,NA,TRBJ1-5,TRBV6-5,14,CASSYSSEGQPQHF,TGTGCCAGCAGTTACTCGAGCGAGGGTCAGCCCCAGCATTTT
few,TRBD2,TRBJ2-7,TRBV13,16,CASSLGTSGRRGEQYF,TGTGCCAGCAGCTTAGGGACTAGCGGGAGAAGGGGCGAGCAGTACTTC
NA,NA,TRBJ1-2,TRBV2,13,CASSEGAIYGYTF,TGTGCCAGCAGTGAAGGGGCTATATATGGCTACACCTTC
NA,NA,TRBJ2-7,TRBV27,11,CASRDNHEQYF,TGTGCCAGCAGGGACAACCACGAGCAGTACTTC
NA,NA,TRBJ2-4,TRBV2,13,CASSVGLKNIQYF,TGTGCCAGCAGTGTGGGACTCAAAAACATTCAGTACTTC
NA,NA,TRBJ2-2,TRBV15,13,CATSVSVTGELFF,TGTGCCACCAGCGTGTCTGTCACCGGGGAGCTGTTTTTT
few,TRBD1,TRBJ2-3,TRBV15,16,CATSRSRGQGADTQYF,TGTGCCACCAGCAGGTCCCGGGGACAGGGGGCAGATACGCAGTATTTT
NA,NA,TRBJ1-5,TRBV27,14,CASSPGSVHQPQHF,TGTGCCAGCAGTCCCGGGTCGGTCCATCAGCCCCAGCATTTT
NA,NA,TRBJ1-1,TRBV4-3,15,CASSPEGLLNTEAFF,TGCGCCAGCAGCCCAGAAGGACTGCTGAACACTGAAGCTTTCTTT
NA,NA,TRBJ2-3,TRBV27,14,CASSQHPSTDTQYF,TGTGCCAGCAGTCAACACCCCAGCACAGATACGCAGTATTTT
NA,TRBD1,TRBJ2-5,TRBV6-1,15,CASSVETGGQETQYF,TGTGCCAGCAGTGTGGAGACAGGGGGCCAAGAGACCCAGTACTTC
NA,NA,TRBJ2-2,TRBV6-4,16,CASSDSGQGHTGELFF,TGTGCCAGCAGTGACTCAGGGCAGGGCCACACCGGGGAGCTGTTTTTT